Following are 23 T cell receptor beta chains from one sample sequenced in a study of PD-1 blockade in classical Hodgkin lymphoma. Measured with immunoSEQ multiplex PCR; TCRdb has only the in-frame clones, and not every one. Among 40,000 to 50,000 clones, around 69% were seen once, and the ten largest hold 2.6%. The time point here: cycle 4 day 1 (C4D1), after more than five weeks of nivolumab. Autologous stem cell transplantation was followed by relapse in every patient, and brentuximab vedotin exposure varied. The sample was peripheral blood mononuclear cells (PBMCs), taken before the fourth cycle of nivolumab. The receptors here all came from a human donor with classical Hodgkin lymphoma.

This clone was detected once. CDR3 sequence: CAWSDDAGNQPQHF. CDR3 DNA sequence: TGTGCCTGGAGTGACGATGCAGGCAATCAGCCCCAGCATTTT. V is TRBV30 and J is TRBJ1-5; D is unresolved. The length of the CDR3 is 14 residues. Germline CDR1 reads GTSNPN; CDR2 reads SVGIG (reference sequence). Between the trimmed V and J ends, which lost 1 base and 2 bases, there was a span of 9 bases.

The genes are TRBV14 and TRBJ1-6, with D hard to call. V shed 5 bases and J shed 7 bases, with 12 bases lying between them. Germline V gene sequence: CDR1 SGHDN, CDR2 FVKESK. CDR3 length: 14 amino acids. Written as DNA, the CDR3 is TGTGCCAGCAGCTTAACCGGACCGAATTCACCCCTCCACTTT. Encoded protein: CASSLTGPNSPLHF.

The V call is TRBV6-5, the J call TRBJ2-7; D gene uncertain. Germline lookup yields CDR1 MNHEY and CDR2 SVGAGI. V lost 2 bases, J lost 7 bases, and 15 bases lay in between. The CDR3 runs to 14 residues. CDR3 loop: CASSYDDSAREQYF. The CDR3 nucleotides read TGTGCCAGCAGTTACGACGACTCGGCGCGGGAGCAGTACTTC.

CDR3 in DNA: TGTGCCAGCAGTTTATTATCATGGGGAGGGTTGAACACTGAAGCTTTCTTT. Its protein product is CASSLLSWGGLNTEAFF. The chain uses TRBV28 and TRBJ1-1; D ambiguous. Trimming removed 1 base at V and 0 bases at J, with 15 bases between. In germline, CDR1 is MDHEN, CDR2 SYDVKM. The CDR3 is made up of 17 amino acids.

The genes are TRBV4-3 and TRBJ2-7, with TRBD2 matching 8 bases. The junction had 13 bases not matched to a gene; V was cut back by 0 bases and J by 9 bases. This CDR3 contains 16 residues. Germline values: CDR1 LGHNA, CDR2 YSLEER. CDR3 sequence (DNA): TGCGCCAGCAGCCAAGACCTAACCGCCACGGGGGGGTTGCAGTACTTC. Protein: CASSQDLTATGGLQYF.

This sequence joins TRBV30 and TRBJ1-4; the match to TRBD1 covers 9 bases. V shed 4 bases, J shed 8 bases, and the junction held 11 bases outside the gene matches. CDR1 GTSNPN and CDR2 SVGIG come from the germline V gene (reference sequence). This CDR3 is 15 amino acids long. CDR3 in DNA: TGTGCCTGGACCCAGGGACAGGGAGCTTACGAAAAACTGTTTTTT. It is translated as CAWTQGQGAYEKLFF.

This chain joins TRBV6-4 and TRBJ2-1; D call uncertain. Trimming removed 5 bases at V and 4 bases at J, with 15 bases between. The CDR3 contains 15 residues. CDR1 is MRHNA, CDR2 SNTAGT, per germline. The CDR3 here is CASSLVNGEYNEQFF. The CDR3 DNA is TGTGCCAGCAGTTTAGTTAATGGGGAATACAATGAGCAGTTCTTC.

The chain recombines TRBV19 with TRBJ2-7, with D perhaps given as TRBD1 or TRBD2 (5 bases each). The CDR3 is 15 amino acids. V gave up 3 bases and J gave up 3 bases, with 15 bases separating them. CDR1 is LNHDA, CDR2 SQIVND, per germline (reference sequence). CDR3 DNA sequence: TGTGCCAGTAGTATCTCAGCAGGGAGAGTCTACGAGCAGTACTTC. It yields the protein CASSISAGRVYEQYF.

V gene TRBV27 combines with J gene TRBJ2-1; 10 bases are shared with TRBD2. The CDR3 is made up of 15 amino acids. The V gene's germline CDR1 is MNHEY and CDR2 SMNVEV (reference sequence). The junction had 7 bases not matched to a gene; V was cut back by 7 bases and J by 4 bases. CDR3 residues: CASNKRGGLYNEQFF. The CDR3 DNA sequence: TGTGCCAGCAACAAGCGGGGGGGCCTTTACAATGAGCAGTTCTTC.

The chain recombines TRBV19 with TRBJ2-1, with 7 bases fitting TRBD2. The CDR3 is 19 amino acids. V dropped 0 bases and J dropped 0; count of bases not matched to a gene: 11. Germline CDR1 and CDR2: LNHDA and SQIVND (reference sequence). The CDR3 nucleotides read TGTGCCAGTAGTATAGAGTTCCTTGACGGCGGGAGCTCCTACAATGAGCAGTTCTTC. Its translation is CASSIEFLDGGSSYNEQFF.

The rearrangement links TRBV7-9 to TRBJ1-2, with 8 bases that match TRBD1. Per the germline V gene, CDR1 is SEHNR and CDR2 is FQNEAQ (reference sequence). V lost 5 bases and J lost 2; bases outside the gene matches: 7. CDR3 length equals 15 residues. In DNA form, the CDR3 reads TGTGCCAGCAGCCCATCGACAGGGGTAAACTATGGCTACACCTTC. It encodes CASSPSTGVNYGYTF.

The rearrangement joins TRBV9 to TRBJ2-1; the D is unclear. Deletions cut 0 bases from V and 8 bases from J, with 3 bases between. Germline V gives CDR1 SGDLS, CDR2 YYNGEE. The CDR3 is 11 residues long. The chain's CDR3 is CASSVGYEQFF. CDR3 sequence (DNA): TGTGCCAGCAGCGTAGGCTATGAGCAGTTCTTC.

This chain links TRBV5-1 with TRBJ1-2; D might be TRBD1 (5 bases). V dropped 3 bases and J dropped 7 bases, with 10 bases sitting between them. The CDR3 runs 12 residues. Germline V gene sequence: CDR1 SGHRS, CDR2 YFSETQ. CDR3 protein: CASSYAGTGYTF. The CDR3 DNA follows: TGCGCCAGCAGCTACGCCGGGACTGGCTACACCTTC.

In its sample, this clone was seen a few times. The V gene is TRBV2, the J gene TRBJ2-2; a possible D gene is TRBD1 (5 bases). V lost 1 base to trimming and J lost 3 bases, with 12 bases between them. CDR3 size: 16 residues. CDR1 and CDR2 from the germline V gene are SNHLY and FYNNEI. The CDR3 DNA reads as TGTGCCAGCAGTGAAGTTAGGGGTTTAGACACCGGGGAGCTGTTTTTT. This translates into CASSEVRGLDTGELFF.

The chain employs TRBV6-5 and TRBJ1-1; no clear D. CDR1 is MNHEY, CDR2 SVGAGI, per germline. The CDR3 is made up of 14 amino acids. V dropped 5 bases and J dropped 2 bases, with 12 bases sitting between them. CDR3 coding DNA: TGTGCCAGCAGTGAATATCACCGAAACACTGAAGCTTTCTTT. Translating it yields CASSEYHRNTEAFF.

This clone was seen once. The V gene is TRBV4-3, the J gene TRBJ2-7; TRBD2 agrees at 7 bases. CDR3 size: 15 residues. Trimming took 2 bases from V and 3 from J; bases not matched to a gene: 7. Germline loops: CDR1 LGHNA, CDR2 YSLEER. CDR3 in DNA: TGCGCCAGCAGCCAATCTTACGCTAGCGGCTACGAGCAGTACTTC. Protein: CASSQSYASGYEQYF.

The rearrangement links TRBV11-2 to TRBJ2-7; D call uncertain. V was pared by 2 bases and J by 1 base, with 6 bases between. The length of the CDR3 is 13 residues. Germline-derived CDR1 and CDR2 are SGHAT and FQNNGV. CDR3 bases: TGTGCCAGCAGCTTATCCAGTTCCTACGAGCAGTACTTC. It encodes CASSLSSSYEQYF.

This clone was detected only a few times. V is TRBV4-3 and J is TRBJ2-3, with D maybe TRBD2 (6 bases). CDR3 length equals 17 residues. V lost 0 bases to trimming and J lost 1 base, with 14 bases between them. The germline V gene has CDR1 LGHNA and CDR2 YSLEER. The CDR3 DNA is TGCGCCAGCAGCCAAGAAGCGAGACTAGAGGGCACAGATACGCAGTATTTT. Amino acid sequence: CASSQEARLEGTDTQYF.

The J gene is TRBJ2-5, the V gene TRBV28; weak D call: TRBD2 (7 bases). Trimming took 8 bases from V and 4 from J, leaving 38 bases between them. The germline CDR1 and CDR2 sequences are MDHEN and SYDVKM. This CDR3 has 21 residues. In DNA form, the CDR3 reads TGTGCCAGCTCGACACGCTACCTTACCGGGGGAGGGGGTAGAGAGGGAGAGACCCAGTACTTC. This codes for CASSTRYLTGGGGREGETQYF.

The chain joins TRBV10-3 to TRBJ1-3; D possibly corresponds to TRBD1 (5 bases). CDR1 ENHRY and CDR2 SYGVKD come from the germline V gene. The CDR3 totals 16 residues. V lost 5 bases and J 0 bases, leaving 14 bases between the germline ends. The CDR3 region is CAISRGPRDSGNTIYF. CDR3 bases: TGTGCCATCAGTCGAGGCCCCAGGGACTCTGGAAACACCATATATTTT.

The chain employs TRBV6-1 and TRBJ2-1; TRBD1 might be the D (6 bases). V dropped 7 bases and J dropped 6 bases, with 16 bases sitting between them. The CDR3 length is 14 residues. Germline-derived CDR1 and CDR2 are MNHNS and SASEGT. The CDR3 DNA sequence: TGTGCCAGCACTGAGGGCCAGGGGTCCAATGAGCAGTTCTTC. The encoded protein is CASTEGQGSNEQFF.

This clone was detected many times. CDR3 sequence reads: CASTLGLGETQYF. As DNA, the CDR3 is TGTGCCAGCACCTTAGGGTTGGGAGAGACCCAGTACTTC. J is TRBJ2-5 and V is TRBV6-1; D not certain. This CDR3 is 13 amino acids long. Looked up from germline, CDR1 is MNHNS and CDR2 is SASEGT. The V end was cut by 7 bases, the J end by 4 bases, with 13 bases between.

V gene TRBV7-9 combines with J gene TRBJ2-2; 7 positions match TRBD1. The V and J ends lost 5 bases and 2 bases, in that order; junction bases with no gene match: 17. The CDR3 length is 19 residues. CDR1 is SEHNR and CDR2 is FQNEAQ in the germline V gene (reference sequence). The CDR3 region has the DNA TGTGCCAGCAGCACAACTCGCACAGGGGCCCTCACTAACACCGGGGAGCTGTTTTTT. Translation: CASSTTRTGALTNTGELFF. The full variable domain, in which reference TRBV7-9 and TRBJ2-2 provide the parts outside the CDR3, is DTGVSQNPRHKITKRGQNVTFRCDPISEHNRLYWYRQTLGQGPEFLTYFQNEAQLEKSRLLSDRFSAERPKGSFSTLEIQRTEQGDSAMYLCASSTTRTGALTNTGELFFGEGSRLTVL.